This T cell receptor beta chain was sequenced in a study of shared clonotypes between healthy human individuals. For the study at large: A donor's plate count was three for CD4 naive and three for CD4 memory; CD8 naive had two and CD8 memory one.

Sequencing was performed with immunoSEQ multiplex PCR; in TCRdb, only in-frame clones are kept and a portion is missing. The profile covers some 2,000,000 clones, with 90% to 96% appearing a single time and roughly 0.13% taken by the ten largest. As for this clone: Its target is unknown.

Germline values: CDR1 SNHLY, CDR2 FYNNEI. J was trimmed by 2 bases and V by 2 bases; bases with no gene match: 1. The length of the CDR3 is 14 residues. Broader study findings: What rarefaction showed was incomplete sorted-subset sequencing despite large depth.

Sequencing was performed on naive CD4+ T cells sorted from blood. Subset in this sample: CD45RA+ positively selected. The chain combines TRBV2 with TRBJ2-3; 7 bases map to TRBD1. The receptor was isolated from a man younger than 35 in good health. The CDR3 spells CASSEQGVTDTQYF. Here the CDR3 DNA reads TGTGCCAGCAGTGAACAGGGGGTCACAGATACGCAGTATTTT.